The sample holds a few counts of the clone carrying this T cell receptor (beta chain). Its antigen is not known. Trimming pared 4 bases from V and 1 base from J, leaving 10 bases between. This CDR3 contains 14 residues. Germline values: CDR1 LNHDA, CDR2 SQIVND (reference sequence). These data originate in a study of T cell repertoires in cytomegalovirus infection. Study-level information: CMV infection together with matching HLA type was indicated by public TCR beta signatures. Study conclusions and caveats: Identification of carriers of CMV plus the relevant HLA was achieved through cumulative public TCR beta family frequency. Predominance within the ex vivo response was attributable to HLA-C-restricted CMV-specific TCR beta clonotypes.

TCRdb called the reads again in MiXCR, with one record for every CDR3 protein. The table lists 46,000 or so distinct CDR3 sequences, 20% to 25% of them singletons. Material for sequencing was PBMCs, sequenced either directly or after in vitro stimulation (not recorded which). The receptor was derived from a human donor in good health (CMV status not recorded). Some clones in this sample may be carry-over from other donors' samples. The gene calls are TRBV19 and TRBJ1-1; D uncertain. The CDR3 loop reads CASSRGGRNTEAFF. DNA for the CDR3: TGTGCCAGTAGTAGGGGAGGCAGGAACACTGAAGCTTTCTTT.